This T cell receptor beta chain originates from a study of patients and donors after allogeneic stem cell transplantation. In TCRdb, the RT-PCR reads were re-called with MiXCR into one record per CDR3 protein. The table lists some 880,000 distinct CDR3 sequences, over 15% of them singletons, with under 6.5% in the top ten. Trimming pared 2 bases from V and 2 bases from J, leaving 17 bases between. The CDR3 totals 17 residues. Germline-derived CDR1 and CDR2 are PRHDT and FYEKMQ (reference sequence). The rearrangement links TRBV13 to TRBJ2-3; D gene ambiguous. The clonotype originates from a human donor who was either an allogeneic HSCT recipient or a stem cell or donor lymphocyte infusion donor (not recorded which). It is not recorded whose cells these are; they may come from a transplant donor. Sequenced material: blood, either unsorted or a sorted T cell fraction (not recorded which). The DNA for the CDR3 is TGTGCCAGCAGCTTACTCGGGTCCTTCGAGGCCACAGATACGCAGTATTTT. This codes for CASSLLGSFEATDTQYF.